This T cell receptor (beta chain) derives from a study of OX40 agonist ivuxolimab in advanced cancers. Study-level information: The patients received agonistic anti-OX40 (CD134) antibody ivuxolimab. Partial responses were achieved by three patients, of whom one had hepatocellular carcinoma and two had cutaneous melanoma. Study-level points and caveats: Clonal expansion from baseline to week 6 occurred in both CD4+ and CD8+ T cells. The study found that CD8+ T cells averaged more expanded clones than CD4+.

Concerning this clone: The antigen remains unidentified.

This CDR3 is 14 amino acids long. Germline V lookup: CDR1 SGHTA, CDR2 FQGTGA. Trimming shortened V by 5 bases and J by 10 bases, and 18 bases separated the two germline ends. Sequencing was performed with immunoSEQ multiplex PCR; in TCRdb, only in-frame clones are kept and a portion is missing. The profile covers about 99,000 clones, with 95% to 96% appearing a single time and roughly 2% taken by the ten largest. The material sequenced was CD4+ or CD8+ T cells sorted from blood, taken in a trial of the OX40 agonist ivuxolimab. This TCR came from an adult with an advanced solid tumor such as melanoma, head and neck, liver or kidney cancer. The V and J genes are TRBV7-3 and TRBJ1-3; a weak D match, TRBD1 (6 bases). CDR3 sequence reads: CASSPIGGGGTIYF. CDR3 nucleotide sequence: TGTGCCAGCAGCCCCATTGGTGGAGGGGGAACCATATATTTT.